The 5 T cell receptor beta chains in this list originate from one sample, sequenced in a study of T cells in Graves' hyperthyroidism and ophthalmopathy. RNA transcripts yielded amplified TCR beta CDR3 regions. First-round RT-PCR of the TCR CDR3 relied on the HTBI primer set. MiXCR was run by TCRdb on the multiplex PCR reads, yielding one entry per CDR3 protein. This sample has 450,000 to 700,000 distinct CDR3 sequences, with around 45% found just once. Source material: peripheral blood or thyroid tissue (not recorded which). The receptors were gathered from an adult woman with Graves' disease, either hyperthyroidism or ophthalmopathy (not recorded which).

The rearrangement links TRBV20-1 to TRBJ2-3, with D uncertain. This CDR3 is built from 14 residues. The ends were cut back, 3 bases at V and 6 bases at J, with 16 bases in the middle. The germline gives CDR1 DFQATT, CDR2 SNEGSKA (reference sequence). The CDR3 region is CSASRRLRRDTQYF. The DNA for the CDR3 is TGCAGTGCTAGTCGTCGGCTTAGACGGGATACGCAGTATTTT.

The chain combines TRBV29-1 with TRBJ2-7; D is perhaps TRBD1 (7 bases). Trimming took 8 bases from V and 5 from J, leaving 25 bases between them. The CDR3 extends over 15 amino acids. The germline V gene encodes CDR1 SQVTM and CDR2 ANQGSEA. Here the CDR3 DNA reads TGCAGCTCCGGTACAGTGGGCAGGGGGGTCGACGAGCAGTACTTC. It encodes CSSGTVGRGVDEQYF.

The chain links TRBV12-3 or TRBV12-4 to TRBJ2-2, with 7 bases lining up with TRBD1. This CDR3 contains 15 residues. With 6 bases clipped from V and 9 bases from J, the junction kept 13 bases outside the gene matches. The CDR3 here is CASSTGTVIGRELFF. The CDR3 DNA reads TGTGCCAGCAGCACAGGGACAGTCATTGGGAGGGAGCTGTTTTTT.

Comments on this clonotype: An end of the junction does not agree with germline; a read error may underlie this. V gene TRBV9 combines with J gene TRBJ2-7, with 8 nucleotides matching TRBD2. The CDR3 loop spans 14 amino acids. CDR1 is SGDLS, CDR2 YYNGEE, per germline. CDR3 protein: CVSSVGLAGLEQYF. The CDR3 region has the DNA TGTGTCAGCAGCGTGGGCCTAGCGGGCTTGGAGCAGTACTTC.

In DNA, the CDR3 is TGTGCCAGCAGGCCGCTTCGAGGGGGCGGCTATGGCTACACCTTC. Protein sequence: CASRPLRGGGYGYTF. V is TRBV11-2 and J is TRBJ1-2; 7 bases fit TRBD1. CDR3 length: 15 residues. J was trimmed by 4 bases and V by 6 bases; bases with no gene match: 11. Germline CDR1 is SGHAT and CDR2 is FQNNGV.